This TCR beta chain was captured in a study of T cells in Graves' hyperthyroidism and ophthalmopathy. This CDR3 has 14 amino acids. CDR1 and CDR2 (germline): DFQATT, SNEGSKA (reference sequence). V was clipped by 3 bases and J by 0 bases; unmatched bases: 2. General observations from the study: Within blood appeared most thyroid clonotypes that had expanded above 0.001.

Amplified TCR beta CDR3 regions came from RNA transcripts. A first-round RT-PCR of the TCR CDR3 used the HTBI primer set. TCRdb reprocessed the multiplex PCR reads with MiXCR, giving one entry per CDR3 protein. The sample lists 500,000 to 750,000 distinct CDR3 sequences, 14% occurring once. This clonotype was counted a few times. Its antigen remains unidentified. The PBMCs studied were ones that came from 8.5 to 10 ml fresh peripheral blood. This chain connects TRBV20-1 to TRBJ2-7, with 10 positions matching TRBD2. Sequencing input: blood. The sequence came from a woman aged 18-29 years with Graves' ophthalmopathy. The CDR3 nucleotides are TGCAGTGCTAGCTGGACTAGCGGCTCCTACGAGCAGTACTTC. The encoded protein is CSASWTSGSYEQYF.